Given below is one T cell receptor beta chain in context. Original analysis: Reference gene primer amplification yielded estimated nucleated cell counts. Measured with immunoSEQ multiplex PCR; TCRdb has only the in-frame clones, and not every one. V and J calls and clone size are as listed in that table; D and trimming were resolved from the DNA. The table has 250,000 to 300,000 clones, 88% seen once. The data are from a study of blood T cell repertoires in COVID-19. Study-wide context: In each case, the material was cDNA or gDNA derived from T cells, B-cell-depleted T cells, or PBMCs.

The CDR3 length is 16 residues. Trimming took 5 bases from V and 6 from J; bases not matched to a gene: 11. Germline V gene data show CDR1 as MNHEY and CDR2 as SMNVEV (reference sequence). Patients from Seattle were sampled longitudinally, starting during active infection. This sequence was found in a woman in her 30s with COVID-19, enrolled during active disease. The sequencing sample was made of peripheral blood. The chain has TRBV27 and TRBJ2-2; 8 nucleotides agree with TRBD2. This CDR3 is CASSPRGAGAPGELFF. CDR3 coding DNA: TGTGCCAGCAGTCCCCGGGGAGCGGGAGCCCCCGGGGAGCTGTTTTTT.